One and the same sample provided the 15 T cell receptor beta chains below, sequenced in a study of OX40 agonist ivuxolimab in advanced cancers. Using immunoSEQ multiplex PCR, the repertoire was profiled, and TCRdb retains in-frame clones only, with some absent. There are 11,000 to 15,000 clones in the sample; about 76% occur only once, and 30% to 45% lies in the top ten. This material consisted of CD4+ or CD8+ T cells sorted from blood, taken in a trial of the OX40 agonist ivuxolimab. Receptors originate from an adult with an advanced solid tumor such as melanoma, head and neck, liver or kidney cancer.

The V gene is TRBV29-1, the J gene TRBJ1-1, with TRBD1 matching 8 bases. Per germline, CDR1 SQVTM and CDR2 ANQGSEA. The junction had 10 bases not matched to a gene; V was cut back by 6 bases and J by 4 bases. This CDR3 region has 14 residues. CDR3 region: CSVPGGKMGTEAFF. In DNA, the CDR3 is TGCAGCGTCCCAGGGGGCAAAATGGGCACTGAAGCTTTCTTT.

The V call is TRBV5-3, the J call TRBJ1-1; maybe TRBD1 (6 bases). TRBV5-3 is an ORF, and what it does is uncertain. V gave up 4 bases and J gave up 4 bases, with 23 bases separating them. The CDR3 extends over 17 amino acids. CDR3 DNA: TGTGCCAGAAGCCAGGTGGGGTCCCAGGGGCTTGGCACTGAAGCTTTCTTT. Translation gives CARSQVGSQGLGTEAFF.

This clone has a handful of counts. The chain couples TRBV6-5 to TRBJ1-2, with a tentative D call TRBD1 (5 bases). Trimming took 5 bases from V and 4 from J, leaving 14 bases between them. This CDR3 has 14 amino acids. The germline V gene has CDR1 MNHEY and CDR2 SVGAGI. The CDR3 loop reads CASSPRGGAYGYTF. The CDR3 DNA reads as TGTGCCAGCAGTCCCCGGGGAGGGGCCTATGGCTACACCTTC.

This sequence joins TRBV10-2 and TRBJ2-1, with D hard to call. Deletions cut 3 bases from V and 5 bases from J, with 8 bases between. The CDR3 has 13 residues. Germline V gives CDR1 WSHSY, CDR2 SAAADI. The CDR3 nucleotides read TGCGCCAGCAGTGAAGGCTTACACAATGAGCAGTTCTTC. Amino acids: CASSEGLHNEQFF.

The rearrangement links TRBV9 to TRBJ1-4, with a weak D call TRBD1 (6 bases). Germline assignment: CDR1 SGDLS and CDR2 YYNGEE. The ends were cut back, 4 bases at V and 8 bases at J, with 18 bases in the middle. The CDR3 sequence is 15 residues long. CDR3 amino acids: CASSPSPGDYEKLFF. CDR3 in DNA: TGTGCCAGCAGCCCGTCCCCAGGGGATTACGAAAAACTGTTTTTT.

The chain joins TRBV28 to TRBJ1-4, with D tentatively TRBD1 (5 bases). Germline V gives CDR1 MDHEN, CDR2 SYDVKM. V lost 2 bases to trimming and J lost 4 bases, with 11 bases between them. The CDR3 runs to 15 residues. The CDR3 is CASSLGGASNEKLFF. The CDR3 DNA follows: TGTGCCAGCAGTTTAGGAGGGGCAAGTAATGAAAAACTGTTTTTT.

The J gene is TRBJ1-4, the V gene TRBV27; no reliable D call. V was shortened by 2 bases and J by 1 base, with 5 bases between the two germline ends. This CDR3 contains 14 residues. The germline gives CDR1 MNHEY, CDR2 SMNVEV (reference sequence). CDR3 in amino acids: CASSLRGTNEKLFF. DNA for the CDR3: TGTGCCAGCAGTTTACGGGGAACTAATGAAAAACTGTTTTTT. The full variable domain, in which reference TRBV27 and TRBJ1-4 provide the parts outside the CDR3, is EAQVTQNPRYLITVTGKKLTVTCSQNMNHEYMSWYRQDPGLGLRQIYYSMNVEVTDKGDVPEGYKVSRKEKRNFPLILESPSPNQTSLYFCASSLRGTNEKLFFGSGTQLSVL.

The chain employs TRBV4-2 and TRBJ2-1; 10 bases are shared with TRBD2. The CDR3 has 17 residues. V lost 0 bases and J lost 12; bases outside the gene matches: 14. From germline, CDR1 is LGHNA and CDR2 YNFKEQ. CDR3 DNA sequence: TGTGCCAGCAGCCAAGATGTCGGGACTAGCGCATCAGGACGGCAGTTCTTC. As protein: CASSQDVGTSASGRQFF.

The chain has TRBV25-1 and TRBJ2-2, with TRBD1 matching over 9 bases. The ends lost 5 bases at V and 5 bases at J; junction bases unmatched: 9. Germline loops: CDR1 MGHDK, CDR2 SYGVNS. This CDR3 has 16 residues. The CDR3, as DNA: TGTGCCAGCAGTTCCCAGGGGACAGGGCGAACCGGGGAGCTGTTTTTT. Its protein is CASSSQGTGRTGELFF.

V usage is TRBV6-1 and J usage is TRBJ2-7, with D perhaps TRBD2 (5 bases). Trimming took 5 bases from V and 5 from J, leaving 10 bases between them. This CDR3 comprises 12 residues. Germline V CDR1 and CDR2: MNHNS, SASEGT. This chain's CDR3 is CASSSDWNEQYF. CDR3 DNA sequence: TGTGCCAGCAGTTCGGACTGGAACGAGCAGTACTTC.

The chain combines TRBV7-2 with TRBJ2-1; D is uncertain. The CDR3 sequence is 14 residues long. Germline V CDR1 and CDR2: SGHTA, FQGNSA. With 5 bases removed from V and 0 bases from J, the gap between germline ends came to 8 bases. The CDR3 region has the DNA TGTGCCAGCAGCCTTTTGGGCTCCTACAATGAGCAGTTCTTC. Translation: CASSLLGSYNEQFF.

This clone occurred a few times. V and J are TRBV27 and TRBJ1-2; D is unclear. The germline V gene has CDR1 MNHEY and CDR2 SMNVEV (reference sequence). V was clipped by 4 bases and J by 4 bases, with 10 bases between them. The length of the CDR3 is 13 residues. This CDR3 reads CASSSIDRYGYTF. CDR3 in DNA: TGTGCCAGCAGTTCTATCGACCGCTATGGCTACACCTTC.

V and J are TRBV5-1 and TRBJ2-3; 10 bases agree with TRBD2. Unmatched junction bases numbered 4, after V lost 1 base and J lost 2 bases. Looked up from germline, CDR1 is SGHRS and CDR2 is YFSETQ. The CDR3 spans 16 residues. CDR3 bases: TGCGCCAGCAGCTTGTCAACTAGCGGGGCCACAGATACGCAGTATTTT. This gives the protein CASSLSTSGATDTQYF.

V gene TRBV6-5 combines with J gene TRBJ1-1, with 8 bases matching TRBD1. V lost 5 bases to trimming and J lost 1 base; unmatched junction nucleotides: 6. This CDR3 is 15 amino acids long. Germline lookup yields CDR1 MNHEY and CDR2 SVGAGI. The CDR3 sequence: CASSQSGGANTEAFF. The CDR3 DNA reads as TGTGCCAGCAGTCAATCAGGGGGCGCGAACACTGAAGCTTTCTTT.

The genes are TRBV7-2 and TRBJ2-3; 10 positions match TRBD2. CDR3 length: 18 residues. Germline V lookup: CDR1 SGHTA, CDR2 FQGNSA. J was trimmed by 0 bases and V by 7 bases; bases with no gene match: 13. The CDR3 spells CASTNLVSGGRSTDTQYF. In DNA, the CDR3 is TGTGCCAGCACCAATCTGGTTAGCGGGGGGCGTAGCACAGATACGCAGTATTTT.